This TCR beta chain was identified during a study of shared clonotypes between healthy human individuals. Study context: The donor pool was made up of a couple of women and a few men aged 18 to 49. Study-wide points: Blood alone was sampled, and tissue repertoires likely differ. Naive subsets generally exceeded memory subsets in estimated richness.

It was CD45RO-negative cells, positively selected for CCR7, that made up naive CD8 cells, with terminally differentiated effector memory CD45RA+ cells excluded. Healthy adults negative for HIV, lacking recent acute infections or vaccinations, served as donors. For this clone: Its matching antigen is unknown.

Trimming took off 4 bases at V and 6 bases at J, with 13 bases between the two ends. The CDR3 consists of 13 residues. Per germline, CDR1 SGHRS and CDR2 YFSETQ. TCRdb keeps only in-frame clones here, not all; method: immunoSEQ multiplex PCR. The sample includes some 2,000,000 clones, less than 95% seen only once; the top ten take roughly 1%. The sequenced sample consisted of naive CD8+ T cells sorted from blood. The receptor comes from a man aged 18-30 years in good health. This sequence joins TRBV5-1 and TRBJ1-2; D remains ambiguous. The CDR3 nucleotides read TGCGCCAGCAGCGCCGGATCATACGATGGCTACACCTTC. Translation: CASSAGSYDGYTF. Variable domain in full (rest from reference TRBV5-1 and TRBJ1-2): KAGVTQTPRYLIKTRGQQVTLSCSPISGHRSVSWYQQTPGQGLQFLFEYFSETQRNKGNFPGRFSGRQFSNSRSEMNVSTLELGDSALYLCASSAGSYDGYTFGSGTRLTVV.